The sequence of this T cell receptor (beta chain) was determined in a study of cytomegalovirus exposure and HLA in healthy donors (dated by TCRdb to 2016 to 2017). About the full investigation: An earlier analysis of some 600 of the donors reported about 260 Gb of sequence data and 117 million unique TCR beta sequences obtained from around 170 million T cells. To decide whether each TCR beta V gene segment behaved as functional or pseudogenic, an earlier analysis of fewer than 750 of the donors relied on high-throughput TCR beta sequencing. A later analysis re-analyzed previously published TCR beta repertoires from several hundred donors and added high-resolution HLA genotyping to study TCR occurrence patterns. Across 398 genotyped donors of the cohort, an average of about 220,000 unique TCR beta nucleotide sequences per donor were sequenced, and 15% to 20% of those sequences were non-productive. The number of typed donors differed by locus: roughly 620-640 for A, B, C, DRB1 and DQB1; roughly 510 for DQA1; around 610 for DPA1; and roughly 470 for DPB1. Both class I and class II loci were covered by HLA typing, at four-digit resolution. Using immunosequencing, the study profiled T cell repertoires from about 650 subjects and related those repertoires to cytomegalovirus serostatus. All discovery cohort repertoires had been generated using a single sequencing platform. Donor age, sex, ethnicity and CMV serostatus were compiled alongside the repertoire data. Because of strong linkage in the cohort, roughly 5 DR-DQ haplotypes were treated as single units for association and clustering. To predict cytomegalovirus infection status, the study combined high-throughput TCR immunosequencing, statistical association of individual TCRs with disease status, and machine learning. Among the roughly 390 genotyped donors, 75% to 90% belonged to the genetic ancestry cluster associated with self-reported Caucasian donors. About 280 gigabases of sequencing data and around 80 million unique TCR sequences made up an early release that covered around 640 HLA-typed donors. Rather than drawing on any new phenotypic data, the later analysis identified candidate immune exposures from TCR beta sequences and the way those sequences occurred across donors. The study aimed to test whether cataloging public T cell receptors could reveal signatures of past pathogen exposure. Genome-wide SNP genotypes for about 60% of the roughly 670 donors were used in a later genetic analysis, which treated that subset as a discovery cohort. In addition to the first cohort of approximately 670 subjects, a separate validation cohort of 120 different subjects was used. What the authors observed across the whole study: An earlier analysis of some 560 of the donors showed that most TCR beta V segments appeared in productive rearrangements either about 90% or about 30% of the time, which broadly matched IMGT annotations. Because some donors lacked HLA typing at each locus, the association tests relied only on the typed subset. In a later genetic analysis, a missense DCLRE1C variant was associated with V-gene and J-gene trimming of TCR beta chains, and the association was replicated in an independent cohort. For the cohort, immune exposure information was limited to CMV serostatus. Across donors, most TCR sequences were observed very rarely, whereas some public TCRs were present in many individuals. A further reported finding was that TCR beta sequences accurately predicted the HLA-A and HLA-B alleles for most subjects in the first cohort. A group of highly shared sequence variants was considered likely to be a technical artifact of the sequencing pipeline. The authors suggested that the approach could potentially be generalized to other disease states and immunological phenotypes. Roughly uniform sequencing depth across donors was assumed in presence/absence analyses, although this assumption may not hold. Specific HLA alleles were associated with around 18,000 TCR beta sequences at a false discovery rate of 0.05 in a later analysis. Because counts were too low, about 17 rarely observed V segments, including chromosome 9 orphons, were excluded from the earlier analysis of roughly 580 of the donors. Assigning TCR associations to individual alleles was difficult when HLA alleles, especially DR and DQ, strongly co-occurred. The 87-base-pair reads could not distinguish some IMGT-functional V segments, including TRBV6-2 and TRBV6-3, so those segments were excluded. In a later analysis, HLA-associated TCR beta chains were found to be more clonally expanded and to have lower generation probabilities than equally common non-associated chains. In vitro tests confirmed that a few of the cytomegalovirus-associated TCR beta chains recognize cytomegalovirus antigens. Linkage disequilibrium might explain the correlated functional status among segregating V segments, but an unknown experimental factor could not be excluded. Only TCR beta chains were sequenced in this cohort, and the absence of alpha or paired-chain data limited detectable features. Compared with the roughly 670-donor mean, donors in an Asian-associated ancestry cluster had fewer N-insertions in productive TCRs, according to a later genetic analysis. According to a later analysis, most CMV-associated TCR beta chains appeared to be HLA-restricted, and the HLA associations seemed to be driven largely by CMV exposure. Several of the top co-occurrence clusters appeared to be linked to parvovirus B19, influenza, CMV and Epstein-Barr virus, according to a later analysis. Cytomegalovirus status was reported to be diagnosed by the classifier with high specificity and sensitivity in both the original and validation cohorts. The study listed 164 TCR beta chains as associated with cytomegalovirus. According to a later analysis, TCR association rates differed among HLA loci, with DRB1 alleles showing the most associated TCRs and HLA-C alleles showing the fewest.

The cohort was made up of approximately 700 healthy bone marrow donors. At the time of sampling, every cohort member was nominally healthy, though immune exposures that went unrecorded were likely present. The donor tested CMV seronegative and was one of the 352 seronegative cohort members. A peripheral blood sample was provided by each donor, and peripheral blood mononuclear cells were used for TCR beta sequencing. Genomic DNA extraction from the blood cell samples was performed with the Qiagen DNeasy Blood Extraction Kit. This clone was found once. The antigen this receptor binds is unknown. Base qualities are missing; no much larger clone stands one base away. Library preparation used the immunoSEQ multiplex PCR assay. For the multiplex PCR, a mixture combining 60 forward primers for TCR Vbeta segments and 13 reverse primers for TCR Jbeta segments was used. Amplification of the CDR3 region of rearranged TCR beta genes was performed with a multiplex PCR assay on genomic DNA. Amplified TCR beta libraries were sequenced as 87-base-pair reads on the Illumina HiSeq System. Per the source publication's procedure: In a later analysis, some 80 million unique TCR beta chains were counted across the 500 to 700 repertoires, and approximately 11 million of these chains were shared by at least two donors. To remove PCR and sequencing errors, raw reads were error-corrected and collapsed into unique sequences using a nearest-neighbor algorithm that merged closely related sequences. Alignment of CDR3 sequences to IMGT reference sequences was used to assign V, D and J gene segments. Each retained sequence needed at least a six-nucleotide match to both a V gene segment and a J gene segment. Rearrangements were classified as productive when the CDR3 lacked stop codons and remained in frame with V and J, and all other rearrangements were classified as non-productive. Following IMGT convention, CDR3 was defined as the stretch from the second conserved V-encoded cysteine to the conserved J-encoded phenylalanine. The earlier analysis of 500 to 600 of the donors excluded sequences that lacked an unambiguous match to a single V gene segment. In an earlier analysis of 587 of the donors, V segments were called functional above 56.7% productive rearrangements and were called segregating when the between-donor standard deviation exceeded 5%. A statistical classification framework was built to diagnose cytomegalovirus status from the catalog of TCR beta chain sequences. In a later analysis, TCR nucleotide sequences were compared against IMGT/GENE-DB human TR gene sequences so that V and J genes could be assigned. The TCRdist pipeline was used in a later analysis to assign CDR3 sequences and most-parsimonious VDJ recombination scenarios. In a later analysis, each TCR beta chain was defined by its CDR3 amino acid sequence together with its V-gene family, and reads lacking a unique V-gene family were excluded. A later analysis removed 550 to 700 highly shared, low-generation-probability nucleotide sequences to deal with suspected cross-contamination and a sequencing artifact. For each public chain, a later analysis derived a clonal expansion index from normalized ranks of inferred template counts within each repertoire. A later analysis computed generation probabilities with a VDJ recombination model fitted to out-of-frame rearrangements, and checked the results against IGoR. A later analysis scored TCR-TCR, TCR-HLA and TCR-CMV co-occurrence with hypergeometric tests, applying a repertoire-size bias correction to TCR pairs. A later analysis estimated false discovery rates by permuting HLA or CMV assignments 20 times. In a later analysis, co-occurring TCRs were grouped using DBSCAN, with TCRdist sequence similarity added in when clustering inside HLA-allele-positive subsets. Repertoires with fewer than 30,000 or more than 120,000 public chains were left out of co-occurrence clustering, as were five repertoires with anomalous nucleotide sharing. As stored in TCRdb, this immuneACCESS dataset retains in-frame rearrangements with V and J assigned. A fraction of the clones does not appear; measured against another copy, unresolved V genes explain less than half of the discrepancy, and the remainder lacks a known reason. D and trimming were read from the DNA, whereas the V and J calls and clone size are those reported in that table. This sample holds about 140,000 clones; 60% to 80% were observed only once. Of the sample, about 5% falls within the top ten clones.

The CDR3 sequence holds 15 residues, the cysteine and phenylalanine included. Only the CDR3 part of the read is kept: 45 bases, read in frame from the first base. CDR1 and CDR2 are drawn from the germline V gene (reference sequence): MNHNY, SVGAGI. V is cut by 8 bases and J by 4 bases, and the space between the germline ends is 17 bases. This sequence uses TRBV6-6 and TRBJ2-2, with TRBD1 tentatively as D gene (6 bases match). This TCR was sampled from a male donor in good health and CMV-seronegative. Material: PBMCs. The DNA sequence reads TGTGCCAGCTTCAGGGGTCAGGGGATCACCGGGGAGCTGTTTTTT. Translated, this is CASFRGQGITGELFF.